The following is a T cell receptor beta chain sequence with its context. This CDR3 has 13 residues. Germline V gene data show CDR1 as SQVTM and CDR2 as ANQGSEA. The J segment lost 3 bases and the V segment lost 6 bases, leaving 7 bases of the junction unmatched. Participants spanned ages about 18 to 100 years and resided in some 22 US areas. The source of the sample is a study of blood T cell repertoires in COVID-19. Study background: Sites across the United States, Italy and Spain contributed samples from acute and convalescent COVID-19. The analysed material was cDNA or gDNA that came from T cells, B-cell-depleted T cells, or PBMCs.

In the original processing: Amplification of reference gene primers provided the estimated nucleated cell counts. Sequencing used immunoSEQ multiplex PCR; TCRdb keeps in-frame clones, though not all of them. V, J and clone size are taken as reported in that table, and D and trimming were inferred from the DNA itself. Seen here are roughly 270,000 clones, about 85% observed once, and the top ten hold under 3%. The material sequenced was PBMCs or T cells enriched from blood (not recorded which). The TCR sequence derives from a woman in her fifties or sixties who had recovered from COVID-19. This chain connects TRBV29-1 to TRBJ1-1; 7 bases fit TRBD1. In DNA, the CDR3 is TGCAGCGTAAATGGACAGGCCTACACTGAAGCTTTCTTT. Protein product: CSVNGQAYTEAFF.